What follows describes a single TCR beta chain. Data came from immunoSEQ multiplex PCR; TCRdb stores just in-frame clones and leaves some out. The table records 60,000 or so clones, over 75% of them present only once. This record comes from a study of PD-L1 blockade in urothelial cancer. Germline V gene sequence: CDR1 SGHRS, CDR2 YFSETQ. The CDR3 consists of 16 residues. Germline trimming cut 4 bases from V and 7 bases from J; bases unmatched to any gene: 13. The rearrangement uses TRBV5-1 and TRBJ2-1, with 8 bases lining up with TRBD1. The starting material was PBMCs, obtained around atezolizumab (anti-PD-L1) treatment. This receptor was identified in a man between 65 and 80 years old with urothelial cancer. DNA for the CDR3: TGCGCCAGCAGCCGTACCCCAGGGGGCCAAGGGAATGAGCAGTTCTTC. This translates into CASSRTPGGQGNEQFF. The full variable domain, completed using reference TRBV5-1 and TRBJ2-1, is KAGVTQTPRYLIKTRGQQVTLSCSPISGHRSVSWYQQTPGQGLQFLFEYFSETQRNKGNFPGRFSGRQFSNSRSEMNVSTLELGDSALYLCASSRTPGGQGNEQFFGPGTRLTVL.